The 23 T cell receptor beta chains reported below all come from one sample, sequenced in a study of T cell clones after liver transplantation. TCRdb keeps only in-frame clones here, not all; method: immunoSEQ multiplex PCR. The sample records around 60,000 clones, 71% being singletons. The sample was CD4+ T cells from blood, taken before liver transplant. All receptors derive from a human donor who received a liver transplant.

The chain employs TRBV28 and TRBJ1-6, with no clear D. CDR1 and CDR2 from the germline V gene are MDHEN and SYDVKM. Trimming removed 1 base at V and 11 bases at J, with 6 bases between. The CDR3 runs 12 residues. This CDR3 is CASSLSVPPLHF. The CDR3 DNA sequence: TGTGCCAGCAGTTTATCGGTCCCACCCCTCCACTTT.

This clone was found a few times. The chain links TRBV20-1 to TRBJ2-5; D is unclear. CDR3 length: 10 residues. Trimming left V 3 bases short and J 5 bases short, with 4 bases between. Germline values: CDR1 DFQATT, CDR2 SNEGSKA (reference sequence). In DNA, the CDR3 is TGCAGTGCTAGTCAGGAGACCCAGTACTTC. This gives the protein CSASQETQYF.

This chain uses TRBV6-6 with TRBJ2-7; the D gene is possibly TRBD1 (5 bases). The CDR3 loop spans 13 amino acids. Per germline, CDR1 MNHNY and CDR2 SVGAGI (reference sequence). Trimming stripped 7 bases from V and 5 bases from J, with 15 bases between. CDR3 bases: TGTGCCAGCAAACCCAGGGTTGAGCACGAGCAGTACTTC. Its protein product is CASKPRVEHEQYF.

The V call is TRBV14, the J call TRBJ1-4, with D maybe TRBD1 (5 bases). The CDR3 spans 14 residues. V lost 4 bases, J lost 6 bases, and 12 bases lay in between. Per the germline V gene, CDR1 is SGHDN and CDR2 is FVKESK. CDR3 sequence reads: CASSPRASDEKLFF. Written as DNA, the CDR3 is TGTGCCAGCAGCCCCAGGGCTTCTGATGAAAAACTGTTTTTT.

The genes are TRBV2 and TRBJ1-4; tentatively, D is TRBD1 (5 bases). Looked up from germline, CDR1 is SNHLY and CDR2 is FYNNEI. V shed 3 bases and J shed 16 bases, with 15 bases lying between them. The CDR3 has 12 amino acids. The CDR3 region has the DNA TGTGCCAGCAGTGAGGGGGGGGATGTCGGGTTTTTT. This sequence encodes CASSEGGDVGFF.

J is TRBJ1-1 and V is TRBV7-3; 7 nucleotides match TRBD1. The CDR3 covers 13 residues. Per germline, CDR1 SGHTA and CDR2 FQGTGA. V shed 4 bases, J shed 5 bases, and the junction held 4 bases outside the gene matches. The CDR3 region is CASSSQGNTEAFF. CDR3 bases: TGTGCCAGCAGCTCACAGGGGAATACTGAAGCTTTCTTT.

The chain combines TRBV5-1 with TRBJ2-5; 8 positions match TRBD1. The CDR3 is 16 amino acids. The junction had 10 bases not matched to a gene; V was cut back by 3 bases and J by 3 bases. The germline V gene has CDR1 SGHRS and CDR2 YFSETQ. CDR3 loop: CASSWGQDPSEETQYF. CDR3 sequence (DNA): TGCGCCAGCAGCTGGGGACAGGACCCCAGCGAAGAGACCCAGTACTTC.

There are many counts of this clone. V gene TRBV30 combines with J gene TRBJ1-5; D ambiguous. CDR1 GTSNPN and CDR2 SVGIG come from the germline V gene (reference sequence). This CDR3 spans 13 amino acids. V lost 3 bases and J lost 5, with 11 bases in between. CDR3 bases: TGTGCCTGGAGCCTAGGGAGCGATCAGCCCCAGCATTTT. Protein: CAWSLGSDQPQHF.

About this clone: Additional DNA sequences in this sample encode the identical CDR3. The genes are TRBV29-1 and TRBJ1-2; no definite D call. This CDR3 contains 11 residues. The germline V gene has CDR1 SQVTM and CDR2 ANQGSEA. V was clipped by 5 bases and J by 0 bases, with 4 bases between them. CDR3 loop: CSVYANYGYTF. The CDR3 bases are TGCAGCGTTTATGCTAACTATGGCTACACCTTC. The variable domain in full, completed from reference TRBV29-1 and TRBJ1-2, reads SAVISQKPSRDICQRGTSLTIQCQVDSQVTMMFWYRQQPGQSLTLIATANQGSEATYESGFVIDKFPISRPNLTFSTLTVSNMSPEDSSIYLCSVYANYGYTFGSGTRLTVV.

The rearrangement joins TRBV10-3 to TRBJ2-1; 12 bases are a match to TRBD2. The V gene end was trimmed by 6 bases and the J gene end by 1 base; junction bases not matched to a gene: 4. Germline loops: CDR1 ENHRY, CDR2 SYGVKD. This CDR3 has 16 residues. The CDR3 coding sequence is TGTGCCATCAGGGCTAGCGGGGGGGCGTCCTACAATGAGCAGTTCTTC. Translated, it gives CAIRASGGASYNEQFF.

A note on this clone: At one end the junction does not follow the germline gene, possibly because of a read error. The chain uses TRBV19 and TRBJ1-2, with D tentatively TRBD1 (6 bases). This CDR3 comprises 13 residues. CDR1 and CDR2 (germline): LNHDA, SQIVND (reference sequence). The CDR3 DNA is TGTGCCAGTAGTGAAGGGGGTAACAATGGCTACACCTTC. Protein sequence: CASSEGGNNGYTF. Full variable domain (missing parts from reference TRBV19 and TRBJ1-2): DGGITQSPKYLFRKEGQNVTLSCEQNLNHDAMYWYRQDPGQGLRLIYYSQIVNDFQKGDIAEGYSVSREKKESFPLTVTSAQKNPTAFYLCASSEGGNNGYTFGSGTRLTVV.

The chain has TRBV6-5 and TRBJ2-3, with a weak D call TRBD1 (6 bases). Germline CDR1 and CDR2: MNHEY and SVGAGI. The V and J ends lost 6 bases and 4 bases respectively, with 17 bases between them. The CDR3 is 15 amino acids. In DNA form, the CDR3 reads TGTGCCAGCAGGCCGACCAGGGGCCGGGCAGATACGCAGTATTTT. Its protein product is CASRPTRGRADTQYF.

This clone was seen only a few times. The chain links TRBV2 to TRBJ1-2; a weak D match, TRBD1 (6 bases). In germline, CDR1 is SNHLY, CDR2 FYNNEI. CDR3 length: 12 residues. V lost 6 bases and J lost 8, with 13 bases in between. CDR3 protein: CASRQGSWGYTF. The CDR3 DNA reads TGTGCCAGCAGACAGGGCTCCTGGGGCTACACCTTC.

The rearrangement joins TRBV19 to TRBJ2-3; 9 nucleotides agree with TRBD2. The V gene's germline CDR1 is LNHDA and CDR2 SQIVND (reference sequence). V trimming: 1 base; J trimming: 1 base; junction bases outside the gene matches: 9. This CDR3 has 18 residues. The CDR3 region is CASSIGGGDLFGTDTQYF. CDR3 coding DNA: TGTGCCAGTAGTATAGGCGGGGGGGACTTATTCGGCACAGATACGCAGTATTTT.

The V call is TRBV19, the J call TRBJ2-7, with D possibly being TRBD2 (7 bases). This CDR3 contains 15 residues. V lost 4 bases, J lost 4 bases, and 17 bases lay in between. Germline V gives CDR1 LNHDA, CDR2 SQIVND (reference sequence). The CDR3 nucleotides are TGTGCCAGTAGTACAAGGGGGGGGCCAGGGTACGAGCAGTACTTC. This sequence encodes CASSTRGGPGYEQYF.

V and J are TRBV5-4 and TRBJ2-6; 10 bases are shared with TRBD2. The CDR3 is 18 amino acids. In germline, CDR1 is SGHNT, CDR2 YYREEE (reference sequence). V trimming: 4 bases; J trimming: 0 bases; junction bases outside the gene matches: 7. DNA for the CDR3: TGTGCCAGCAGCCTGGGCGGGACTAGCGTCTCTGGGGCCAACGTCCTGACTTTC. This sequence encodes CASSLGGTSVSGANVLTF.

This clone was recorded a few times. The rearrangement links TRBV7-3 to TRBJ1-2; TRBD1 agrees at 9 bases. With 5 bases clipped from V and 5 bases from J, the junction kept 3 bases outside the gene matches. The V gene's germline CDR1 is SGHTA and CDR2 FQGTGA. This CDR3 region has 13 residues. DNA for the CDR3: TGTGCCAGCAGCCCAGACAGGGGGTATGGCTACACCTTC. Protein sequence: CASSPDRGYGYTF.

The rearrangement uses TRBV7-2 and TRBJ2-7, with 7 bases fitting TRBD1. CDR3 length equals 16 residues. From germline, CDR1 is SGHTA and CDR2 FQGNSA. Losses at the gene ends were 1 base for V and 2 bases for J; bases not matched to a gene: 8. CDR3 nucleotides: TGTGCCAGCAGCTTAGATACAGGGGAGCTCACCTACGAGCAGTACTTC. This encodes CASSLDTGELTYEQYF.

V gene TRBV5-5 combines with J gene TRBJ1-1; 9 bases align to TRBD1. This CDR3 has 15 residues. The J segment lost 4 bases and the V segment lost 5 bases, leaving 9 bases of the junction unmatched. Per germline, CDR1 SGHKS and CDR2 YYEKEE (reference sequence). The CDR3 reads CASSSPGQGFTEAFF. The DNA for the CDR3 is TGTGCCAGCAGTTCGCCGGGACAGGGCTTCACTGAAGCTTTCTTT.

This clone has only a few counts. The rearrangement joins TRBV6-6 to TRBJ2-7; 8 nucleotides align to TRBD1. The CDR3 has 15 residues. CDR1 MNHNY and CDR2 SVGAGI come from the germline V gene (reference sequence). After removal of 5 bases from V and 2 bases from J, the junction contained 8 bases not matched to a gene. The chain's CDR3 is CASSPRQGAAYEQYF. CDR3 nucleotides: TGTGCCAGCAGTCCTCGCCAGGGGGCTGCCTACGAGCAGTACTTC.

This chain uses TRBV27 with TRBJ2-7, with D possibly being TRBD2 (5 bases). Germline-derived CDR1 and CDR2 are MNHEY and SMNVEV (reference sequence). The V gene lost 3 bases and the J gene lost 6 bases, with 12 bases spanning the gap. This CDR3 has 13 residues. The DNA of the CDR3 is TGTGCCAGCAGTTTCCATAGAGGAGGCGAGCAGTACTTC. Protein product: CASSFHRGGEQYF.

V is TRBV6-5 and J is TRBJ1-1; D is uncertain. This CDR3 region has 14 residues. CDR1 is MNHEY and CDR2 is SVGAGI in the germline V gene. V was pared by 4 bases and J by 5 bases, with 14 bases between. Here the CDR3 reads CASSSPSGYTEAFF. The CDR3 DNA reads TGTGCCAGCAGTTCCCCTAGCGGGTATACTGAAGCTTTCTTT.

The chain combines TRBV7-2 with TRBJ1-2; D is unresolved. This CDR3 contains 15 residues. CDR1 and CDR2 from the germline V gene are SGHTA and FQGNSA. Trimming left V 0 bases short and J 0 bases short, with 8 bases between. CDR3: CASSLARGANYGYTF. Written as DNA, the CDR3 is TGTGCCAGCAGCTTAGCCCGGGGAGCTAACTATGGCTACACCTTC.